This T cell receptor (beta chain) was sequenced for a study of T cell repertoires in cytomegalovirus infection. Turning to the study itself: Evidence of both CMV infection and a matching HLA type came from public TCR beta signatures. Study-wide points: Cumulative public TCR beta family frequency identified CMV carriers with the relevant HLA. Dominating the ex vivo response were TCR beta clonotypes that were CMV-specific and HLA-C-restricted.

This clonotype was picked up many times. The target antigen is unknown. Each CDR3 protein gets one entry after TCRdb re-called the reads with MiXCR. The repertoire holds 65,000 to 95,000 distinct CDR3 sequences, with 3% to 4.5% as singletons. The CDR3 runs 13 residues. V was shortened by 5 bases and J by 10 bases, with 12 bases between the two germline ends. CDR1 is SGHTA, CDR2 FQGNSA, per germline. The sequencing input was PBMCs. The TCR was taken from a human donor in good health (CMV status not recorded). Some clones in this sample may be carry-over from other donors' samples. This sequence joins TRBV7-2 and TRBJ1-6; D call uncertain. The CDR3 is CASSPAPNSPLHF. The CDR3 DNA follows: TGTGCCAGCAGCCCAGCACCCAACTCACCCCTCCACTTT. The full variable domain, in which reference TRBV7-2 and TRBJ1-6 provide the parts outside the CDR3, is GAGVSQSPSNKVTEKGKDVELRCDPISGHTALYWYRQSLGQGLEFLIYFQGNSAPDKSGLPSDRFSAERTGGSVSTLTIQRTQQEDSAVYLCASSPAPNSPLHFGNGTRLTVT.